This T cell receptor beta chain was sequenced during a study of T cell responses to AZD1222 COVID-19 vaccine. Across the study: Analysis merged second doses at about 4 or about 12 weeks. Findings of the study overall: Sampling captured repertoires only after the peak T cell response. Females made up more of the donors, who were largely white British, and clonal diversity may have come out too low. At study baseline, merely roughly 6 AZD1222 recipients were seropositive.

Clones were sequenced by immunoSEQ multiplex PCR, and TCRdb holds only the in-frame ones, with some missing. The data hold around 150,000 clones, with 80% to 95% observed a single time. Regarding this clone: Its antigen is unidentified.

With V trimmed by 0 bases and J by 0 bases, 8 bases remained unmatched. The germline CDR1 and CDR2 sequences are SGDLS and YYNGEE. The CDR3 sequence is 17 residues long. Sequenced material: peripheral blood, taken on day 0 of AZD1222 vaccination. The rearrangement joins TRBV9 to TRBJ1-1; 7 bases align to TRBD1. This receptor was identified in an adult in good health. The chain's CDR3 is CASSVGQTGPLNTEAFF. The CDR3 nucleotides are TGTGCCAGCAGCGTAGGCCAGACAGGGCCTTTGAACACTGAAGCTTTCTTT.